This T cell receptor (beta chain) was identified during a study of cytomegalovirus exposure and HLA in healthy donors. PCR involved 60 Vbeta and 13 Jbeta primers. Here immunoSEQ multiplex PCR was the method, and the copy in TCRdb shows in-frame clones only, minus some. The sample has about 180,000 clones, roughly 82% seen once. Study-wide findings and caveats: As was reported, the classifier diagnosed cytomegalovirus status with high specificity and sensitivity. TCR beta chains numbering some 160 were designated cytomegalovirus-associated. Some public TCRs appeared in many individuals, while most sequences were rare. A later analysis linked a missense variant in DCLRE1C to the trimming of TCR beta V and J genes.

V was cut by 5 bases and J by 4 bases, with 4 bases left in between. Germline V gene lookup returns CDR1 SEHNR and CDR2 FQNEAQ (reference sequence). The CDR3 is 11 amino acids. Note on this clone: Its target is unknown.

Sequencing input: PBMCs. The gene calls are TRBV7-9 and TRBJ2-3; D call uncertain. The receptor was derived from a man aged 40-49 years in good health and CMV-seronegative. CDR3 region: CASSVADTQYF. CDR3 DNA: TGTGCCAGCAGCGTCGCAGATACGCAGTATTTT.